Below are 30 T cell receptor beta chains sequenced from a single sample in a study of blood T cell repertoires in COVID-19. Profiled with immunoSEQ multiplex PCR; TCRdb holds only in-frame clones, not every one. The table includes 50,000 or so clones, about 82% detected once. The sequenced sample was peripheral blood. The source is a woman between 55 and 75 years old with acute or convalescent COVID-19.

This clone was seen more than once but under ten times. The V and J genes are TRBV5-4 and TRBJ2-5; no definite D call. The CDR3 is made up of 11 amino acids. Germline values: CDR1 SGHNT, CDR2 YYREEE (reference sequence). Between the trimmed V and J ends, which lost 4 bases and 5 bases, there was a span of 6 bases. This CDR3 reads CASSVGETQYF. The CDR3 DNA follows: TGTGCCAGCAGCGTCGGGGAGACCCAGTACTTC. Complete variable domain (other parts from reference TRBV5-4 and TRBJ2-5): ETGVTQSPTHLIKTRGQQVTLRCSSQSGHNTVSWYQQALGQGPQFIFQYYREEENGRGNFPPRFSGLQFPNYSSELNVNALELDDSALYLCASSVGETQYFGPGTRLLVL.

The CDR3 nucleotides are TGTGCCAGCAGCTTAGAAGGCTTGCGGTTGGATGAGCAGTTCTTC. Translated, it gives CASSLEGLRLDEQFF. V gene TRBV7-2 combines with J gene TRBJ2-1; the D is unclear. The germline V and J ends were trimmed by 1 base and 8 bases, with 15 bases remaining between them. The germline V gene encodes CDR1 SGHTA and CDR2 FQGNSA. The CDR3 loop spans 15 amino acids.

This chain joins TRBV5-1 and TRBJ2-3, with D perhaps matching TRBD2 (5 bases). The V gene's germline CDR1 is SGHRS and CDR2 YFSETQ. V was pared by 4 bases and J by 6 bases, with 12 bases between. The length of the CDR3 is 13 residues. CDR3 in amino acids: CASSPPSGDTQYF. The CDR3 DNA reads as TGCGCCAGCAGCCCCCCCTCGGGGGATACGCAGTATTTT. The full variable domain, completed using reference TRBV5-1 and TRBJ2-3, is KAGVTQTPRYLIKTRGQQVTLSCSPISGHRSVSWYQQTPGQGLQFLFEYFSETQRNKGNFPGRFSGRQFSNSRSEMNVSTLELGDSALYLCASSPPSGDTQYFGPGTRLTVL.

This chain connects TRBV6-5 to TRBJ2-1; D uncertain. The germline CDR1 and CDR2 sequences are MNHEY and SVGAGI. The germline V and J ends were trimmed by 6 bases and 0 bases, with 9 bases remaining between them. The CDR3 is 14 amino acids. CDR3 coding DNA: TGTGCCAGCAGAAACAGAGACTCCTACAATGAGCAGTTCTTC. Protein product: CASRNRDSYNEQFF.

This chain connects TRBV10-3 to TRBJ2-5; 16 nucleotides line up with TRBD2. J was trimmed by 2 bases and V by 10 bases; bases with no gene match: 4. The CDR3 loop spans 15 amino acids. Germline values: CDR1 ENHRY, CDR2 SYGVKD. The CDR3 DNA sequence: TGTGCCACCCTGGGACTAGCGGGGGGGCAAGAGACCCAGTACTTC. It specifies CATLGLAGGQETQYF.

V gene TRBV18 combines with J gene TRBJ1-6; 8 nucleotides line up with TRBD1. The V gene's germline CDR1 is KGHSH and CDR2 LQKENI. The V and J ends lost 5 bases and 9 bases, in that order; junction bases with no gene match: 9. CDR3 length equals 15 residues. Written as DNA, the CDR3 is TGTGCCAGCTCAGACGGACAGGGAGTCGCTTCACCCCTCCACTTT. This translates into CASSDGQGVASPLHF.

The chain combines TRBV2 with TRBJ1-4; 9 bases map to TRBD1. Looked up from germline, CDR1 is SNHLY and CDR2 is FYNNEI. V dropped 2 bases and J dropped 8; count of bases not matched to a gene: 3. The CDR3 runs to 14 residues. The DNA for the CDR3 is TGTGCCAGCAGTGAAAGACAGGGGGTCGAAAAACTGTTTTTT. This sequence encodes CASSERQGVEKLFF.

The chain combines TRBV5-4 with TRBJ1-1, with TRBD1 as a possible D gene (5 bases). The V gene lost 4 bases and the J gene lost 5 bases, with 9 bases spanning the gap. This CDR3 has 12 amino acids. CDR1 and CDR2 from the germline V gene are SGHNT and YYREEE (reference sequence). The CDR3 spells CASSPRDTEAFF. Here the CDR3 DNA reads TGTGCCAGCAGCCCCAGGGATACTGAAGCTTTCTTT.

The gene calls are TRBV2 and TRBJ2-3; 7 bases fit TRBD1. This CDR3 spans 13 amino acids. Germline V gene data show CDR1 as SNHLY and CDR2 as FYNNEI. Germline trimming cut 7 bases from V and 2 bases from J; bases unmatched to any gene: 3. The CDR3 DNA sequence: TGTGCCAGCAAGGGACAGTACACAGATACGCAGTATTTT. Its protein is CASKGQYTDTQYF.

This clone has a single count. The CDR3 DNA sequence: TGTGCCAGTAGTACCCCACAGGGACAGGGAAATTCACCCCTCCACTTT. Translation gives CASSTPQGQGNSPLHF. The chain links TRBV19 to TRBJ1-6, with 9 bases identical to TRBD1. CDR1 and CDR2 from the germline V gene are LNHDA and SQIVND (reference sequence). The V segment lost 4 bases and the J segment 7 bases; nucleotides outside the gene matches: 8. The CDR3 extends over 16 amino acids. Full variable domain (remainder filled in from reference TRBV19 and TRBJ1-6): DGGITQSPKYLFRKEGQNVTLSCEQNLNHDAMYWYRQDPGQGLRLIYYSQIVNDFQKGDIAEGYSVSREKKESFPLTVTSAQKNPTAFYLCASSTPQGQGNSPLHFGNGTRLTVT.

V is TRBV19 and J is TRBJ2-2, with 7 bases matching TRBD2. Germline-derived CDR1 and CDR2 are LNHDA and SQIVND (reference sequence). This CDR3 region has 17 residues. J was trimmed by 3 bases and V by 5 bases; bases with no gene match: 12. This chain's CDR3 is CASSHRDSGSYTGELFF. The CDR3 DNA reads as TGTGCCAGTAGTCACCGGGATAGCGGGTCCTACACCGGGGAGCTGTTTTTT.

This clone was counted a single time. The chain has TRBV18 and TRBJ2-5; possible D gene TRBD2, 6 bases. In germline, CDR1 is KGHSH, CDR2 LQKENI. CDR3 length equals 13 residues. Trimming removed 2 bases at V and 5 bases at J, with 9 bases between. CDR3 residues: CASSPYREETQYF. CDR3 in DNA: TGTGCCAGCTCACCATACCGGGAGGAGACCCAGTACTTC.

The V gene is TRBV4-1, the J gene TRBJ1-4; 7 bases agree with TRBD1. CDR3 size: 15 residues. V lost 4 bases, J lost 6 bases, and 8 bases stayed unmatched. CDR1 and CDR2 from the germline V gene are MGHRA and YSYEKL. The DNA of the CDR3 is TGCGCCAGCAGCCTTAGGGGGCATCCTGATGAAAAACTGTTTTTT. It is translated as CASSLRGHPDEKLFF.

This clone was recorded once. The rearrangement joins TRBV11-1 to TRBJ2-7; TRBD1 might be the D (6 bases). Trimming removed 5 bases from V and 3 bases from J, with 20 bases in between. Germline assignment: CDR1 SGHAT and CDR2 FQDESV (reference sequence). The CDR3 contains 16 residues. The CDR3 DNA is TGTGCCAGCAGCGTCTCCTGGGGACATGATAGCTACGAGCAGTACTTC. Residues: CASSVSWGHDSYEQYF.

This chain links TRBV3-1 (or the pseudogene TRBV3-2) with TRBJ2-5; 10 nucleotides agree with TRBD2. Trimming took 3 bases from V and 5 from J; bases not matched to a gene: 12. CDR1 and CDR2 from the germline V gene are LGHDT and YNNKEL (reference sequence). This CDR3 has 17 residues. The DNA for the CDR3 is TGTGCCAGCAGCCACTGGCTAGCGGGAGCTCCGTGGGAGACCCAGTACTTC. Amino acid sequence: CASSHWLAGAPWETQYF.

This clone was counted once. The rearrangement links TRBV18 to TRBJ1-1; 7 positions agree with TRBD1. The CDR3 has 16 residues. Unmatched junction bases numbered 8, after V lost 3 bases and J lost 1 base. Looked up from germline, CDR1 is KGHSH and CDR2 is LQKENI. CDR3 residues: CASSPLPQGTNTEAFF. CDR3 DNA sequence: TGTGCCAGCTCACCGCTTCCACAGGGGACGAACACTGAAGCTTTCTTT.

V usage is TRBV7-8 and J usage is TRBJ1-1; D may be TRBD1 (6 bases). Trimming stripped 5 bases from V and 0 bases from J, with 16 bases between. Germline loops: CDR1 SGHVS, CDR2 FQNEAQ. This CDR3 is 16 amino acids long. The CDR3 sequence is CASSPPMGAMNTEAFF. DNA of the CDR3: TGTGCCAGCAGCCCCCCTATGGGGGCCATGAACACTGAAGCTTTCTTT.

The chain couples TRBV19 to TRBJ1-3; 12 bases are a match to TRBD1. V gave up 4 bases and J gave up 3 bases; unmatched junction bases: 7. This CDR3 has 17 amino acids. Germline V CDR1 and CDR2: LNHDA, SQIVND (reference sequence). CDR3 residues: CASSTPGQGAGGNTIYF. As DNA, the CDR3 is TGTGCCAGTAGTACCCCGGGACAGGGGGCCGGTGGAAACACCATATATTTT.

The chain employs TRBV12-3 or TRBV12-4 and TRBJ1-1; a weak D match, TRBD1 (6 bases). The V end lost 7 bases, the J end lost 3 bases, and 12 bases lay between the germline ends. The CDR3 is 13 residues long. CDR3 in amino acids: CASTGVPDTEAFF. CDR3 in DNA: TGTGCCAGCACAGGGGTTCCAGACACTGAAGCTTTCTTT.

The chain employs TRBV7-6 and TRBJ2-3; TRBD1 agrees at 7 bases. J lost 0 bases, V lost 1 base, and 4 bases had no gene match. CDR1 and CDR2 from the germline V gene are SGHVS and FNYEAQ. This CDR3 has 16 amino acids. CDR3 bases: TGTGCCAGCAGCTTAGGGACAGGAAGGAGCACAGATACGCAGTATTTT. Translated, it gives CASSLGTGRSTDTQYF.

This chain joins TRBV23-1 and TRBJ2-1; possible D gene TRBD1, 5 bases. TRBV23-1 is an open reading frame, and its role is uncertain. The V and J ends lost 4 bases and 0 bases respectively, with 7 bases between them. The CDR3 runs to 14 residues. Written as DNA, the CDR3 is TGCGCCAGCAGTCGACAGAGCTCCTACAATGAGCAGTTCTTC. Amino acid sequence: CASSRQSSYNEQFF.

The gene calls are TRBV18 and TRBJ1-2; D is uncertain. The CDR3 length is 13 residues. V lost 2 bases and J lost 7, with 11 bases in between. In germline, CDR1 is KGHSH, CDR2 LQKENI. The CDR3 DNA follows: TGTGCCAGCTCACCATTTCGAGAAGCTGGCTACACCTTC. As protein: CASSPFREAGYTF.

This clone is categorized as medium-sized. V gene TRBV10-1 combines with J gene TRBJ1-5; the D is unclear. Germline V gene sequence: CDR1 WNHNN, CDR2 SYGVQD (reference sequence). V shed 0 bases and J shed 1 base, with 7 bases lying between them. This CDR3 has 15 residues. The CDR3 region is CASSESKLSNQPQHF. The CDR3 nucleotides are TGCGCCAGCAGTGAGTCGAAACTGAGCAATCAGCCCCAGCATTTT.

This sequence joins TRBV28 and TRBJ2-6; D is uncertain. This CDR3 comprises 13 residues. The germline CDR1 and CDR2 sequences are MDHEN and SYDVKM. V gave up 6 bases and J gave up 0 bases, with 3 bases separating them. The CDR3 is CASSRSGANVLTF. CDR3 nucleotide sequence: TGTGCCAGCAGCCGCTCTGGGGCCAACGTCCTGACTTTC.

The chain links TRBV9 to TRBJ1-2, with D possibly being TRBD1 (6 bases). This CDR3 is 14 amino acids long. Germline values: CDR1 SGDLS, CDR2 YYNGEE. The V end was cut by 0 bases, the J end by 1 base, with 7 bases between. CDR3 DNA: TGTGCCAGCAGCGTAGGACAGGATAACTATGGCTACACCTTC. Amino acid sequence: CASSVGQDNYGYTF.

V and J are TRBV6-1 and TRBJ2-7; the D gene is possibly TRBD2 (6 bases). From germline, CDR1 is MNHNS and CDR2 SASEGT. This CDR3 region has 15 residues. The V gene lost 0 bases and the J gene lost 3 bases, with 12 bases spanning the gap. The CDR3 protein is CASSEAASAVYEQYF. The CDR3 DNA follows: TGTGCCAGCAGTGAAGCGGCTAGCGCGGTCTACGAGCAGTACTTC.

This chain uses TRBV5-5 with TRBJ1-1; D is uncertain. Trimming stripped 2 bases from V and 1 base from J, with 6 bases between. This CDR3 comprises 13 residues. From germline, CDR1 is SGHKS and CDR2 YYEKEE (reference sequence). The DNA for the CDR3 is TGTGCCAGCAGCTTTCTTTCGAACACTGAAGCTTTCTTT. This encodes CASSFLSNTEAFF. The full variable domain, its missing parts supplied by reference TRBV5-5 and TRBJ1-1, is DAGVTQSPTHLIKTRGQQVTLRCSPISGHKSVSWYQQVLGQGPQFIFQYYEKEERGRGNFPDRFSARQFPNYSSELNVNALLLGDSALYLCASSFLSNTEAFFGQGTRLTVV.

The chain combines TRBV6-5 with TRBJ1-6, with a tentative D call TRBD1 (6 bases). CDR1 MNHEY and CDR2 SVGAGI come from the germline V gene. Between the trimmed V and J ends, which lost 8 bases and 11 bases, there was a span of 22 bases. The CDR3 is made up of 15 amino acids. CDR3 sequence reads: CASGFLGSRGAPLHF. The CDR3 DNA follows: TGTGCCAGCGGTTTCCTCGGCTCCAGGGGTGCACCCCTCCACTTT.

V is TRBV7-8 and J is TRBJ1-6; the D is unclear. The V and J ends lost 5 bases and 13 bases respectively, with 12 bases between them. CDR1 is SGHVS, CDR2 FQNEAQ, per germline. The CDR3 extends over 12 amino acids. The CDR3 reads CASSLPALPLHF. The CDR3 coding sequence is TGTGCCAGCAGCCTCCCCGCGTTGCCCCTCCACTTT.

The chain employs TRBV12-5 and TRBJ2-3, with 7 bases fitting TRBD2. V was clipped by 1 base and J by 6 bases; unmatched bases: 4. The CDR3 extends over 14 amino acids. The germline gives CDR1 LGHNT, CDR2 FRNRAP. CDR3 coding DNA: TGTGCTAGTGGTTTGGGCAAACTAGCGGATACGCAGTATTTT. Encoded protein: CASGLGKLADTQYF.